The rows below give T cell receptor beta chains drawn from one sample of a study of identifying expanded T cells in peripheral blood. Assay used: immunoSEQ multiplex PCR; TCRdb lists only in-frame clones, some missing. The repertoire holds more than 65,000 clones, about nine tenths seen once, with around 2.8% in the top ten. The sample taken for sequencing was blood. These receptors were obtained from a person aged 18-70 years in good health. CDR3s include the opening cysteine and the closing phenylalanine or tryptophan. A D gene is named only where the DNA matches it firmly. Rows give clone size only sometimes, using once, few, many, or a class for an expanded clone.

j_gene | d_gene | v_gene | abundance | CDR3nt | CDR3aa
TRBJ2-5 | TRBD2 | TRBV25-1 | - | TGTGCCAGCAGTTTAGCGGGGGGGCTGGAGACCCAGTACTTC | CASSLAGGLETQYF
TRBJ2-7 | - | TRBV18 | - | TGTGCCAGCTCACCACGCGGACAGATCTACGAGCAGTACTTC | CASSPRGQIYEQYF
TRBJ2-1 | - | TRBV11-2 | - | TGTGCCAGCAGCCCATCCTACGCGGGGGACAGATTGTTCTTC | CASSPSYAGDRLFF
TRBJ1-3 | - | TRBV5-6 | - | TGTGCCAGCAGCTTGAATGGGGTAAACACCATATATTTT | CASSLNGVNTIYF
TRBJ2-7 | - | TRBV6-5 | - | TGTGCCAGCAGTTACCCGCCGGACACCTCCTACGAGCAGTACTTC | CASSYPPDTSYEQYF
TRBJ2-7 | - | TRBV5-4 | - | TGTGCCAGCAGCGCTGTGCGGGTCCCCTACGAGCAGTACTTC | CASSAVRVPYEQYF
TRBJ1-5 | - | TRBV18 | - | TGTGCCAGCTCTCCGGGACGGGGGGAGGGCAATCAGCCCCAGCATTTT | CASSPGRGEGNQPQHF
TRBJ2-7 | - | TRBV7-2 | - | TGTGCCAGCAGCTTAAGTCCGGGCCCATCCTACGAGCAGTACTTC | CASSLSPGPSYEQYF
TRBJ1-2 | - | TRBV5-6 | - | TGTGCCAGCAGTTTCGGGGCGGCGGACCGGGGAGGCTACACCTTC | CASSFGAADRGGYTF
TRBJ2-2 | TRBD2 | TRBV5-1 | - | TGCGCCAGCAGCTCAAGACTAGCGGGAGTTACCGGGGAGCTGTTTTTT | CASSSRLAGVTGELFF
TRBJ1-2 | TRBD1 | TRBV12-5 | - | TGTGCTAGTGGCCAACCGGGACAGGGGACTACTAACTATGGCTACACCTTC | CASGQPGQGTTNYGYTF
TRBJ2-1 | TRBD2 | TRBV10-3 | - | TGTGCCATCAACCCCGGGACTAGCGGATACAATGAGCAGTTCTTC | CAINPGTSGYNEQFF
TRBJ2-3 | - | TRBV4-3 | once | TGCGCCAGCAGCCAAGATGGCGGCACAGATACGCAGTATTTT | CASSQDGGTDTQYF
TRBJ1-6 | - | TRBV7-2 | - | TGTGCCAGCAGCCTTACTCCAGGGGCTCGAGATTCACCCCTCCACTTT | CASSLTPGARDSPLHF
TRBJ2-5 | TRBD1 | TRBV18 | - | TGTGCCAGCTCGCCTGGGACAGCCATCCAAGAGACCCAGTACTTC | CASSPGTAIQETQYF
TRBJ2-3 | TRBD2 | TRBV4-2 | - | TGTGCCAGCAGCCAAGAAGGGACTAGCGGATCCGCTAGCACAGATACGCAGTATTTT | CASSQEGTSGSASTDTQYF
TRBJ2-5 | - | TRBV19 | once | TGTGCCAGTAGTCAAGGGGGAGAGGAGACCCAGTACTTC | CASSQGGEETQYF
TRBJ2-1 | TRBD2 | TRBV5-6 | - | TGTGCCAGCAGCTTGGTGGTATGGGGACTAGCGGGACGCGACAATGAGCAGTTCTTC | CASSLVVWGLAGRDNEQFF
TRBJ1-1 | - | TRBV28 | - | TGTGCCAGCAGCCCTCGAAGGGTAATCACTGAAGCTTTCTTT | CASSPRRVITEAFF
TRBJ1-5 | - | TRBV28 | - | TGTGCCAGCAGTTTAAAGGCTAACTTTCGCTATCAGCCCCAGCATTTT | CASSLKANFRYQPQHF
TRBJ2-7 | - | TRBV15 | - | TGTGCCACCAGCGGCAGGACAGACTACGAGCAGTACTTC | CATSGRTDYEQYF
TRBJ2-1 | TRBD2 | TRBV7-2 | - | TGTGCCAGCAGCAGACCCGGGACTAGCGGGAAAGAGCAGTTCTTC | CASSRPGTSGKEQFF
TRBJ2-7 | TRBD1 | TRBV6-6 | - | TGTGCCAGCAGTGCCGGACAGGGGATAACCTACGAGCAGTACTTC | CASSAGQGITYEQYF
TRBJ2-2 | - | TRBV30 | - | TGTGCCTGGGGACTCCATAACACCGGGGAGCTGTTTTTT | CAWGLHNTGELFF
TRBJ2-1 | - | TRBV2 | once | TGTGCCAGCCTGCAAGACATACACAATGAGCAGTTCTTC | CASLQDIHNEQFF
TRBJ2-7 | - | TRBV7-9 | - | TGTGCCAGCAGCTTTATAAACTACGAGCAGTACTTC | CASSFINYEQYF
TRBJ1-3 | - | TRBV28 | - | TGTGCCAGCAGTTTACCAGGGAGCTCTGGAAACACCATATATTTT | CASSLPGSSGNTIYF
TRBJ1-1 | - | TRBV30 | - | TGTGCCTGGAGGGACCGAATTTCTGAAGCTTTCTTT | CAWRDRISEAFF
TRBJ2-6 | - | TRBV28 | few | TGTGCCAGCAGTTTGGCCGGAGCACCTGGGGCCAACGTCCTGACTTTC | CASSLAGAPGANVLTF
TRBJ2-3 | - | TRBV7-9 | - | TGTGCCAGCAGAGAGCGACAGGATGGGGTAAAAGATACGCAGTATTTT | CASRERQDGVKDTQYF
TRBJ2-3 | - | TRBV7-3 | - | TGTGCCAGCAGCTTAAGGGGAGCTAACACAGATACGCAGTATTTT | CASSLRGANTDTQYF
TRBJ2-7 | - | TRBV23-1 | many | TGCGCCAGCAGTCATACTACCGCAGGGGGAGGCTACGAGCAGTACTTC | CASSHTTAGGGYEQYF
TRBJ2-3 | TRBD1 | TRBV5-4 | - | TGTGCCAGCAGCTTGTCCGGGACAGGAGCTCTCACAGATACGCAGTATTTT | CASSLSGTGALTDTQYF
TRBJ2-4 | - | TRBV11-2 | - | TGTGCCAGCAGCTTATTGACAGGAAGCAAACTCATTCAGTACTTC | CASSLLTGSKLIQYF
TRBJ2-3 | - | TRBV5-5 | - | TGTGCCAGCAGCTTGGGGGAGACAGATACGCAGTATTTT | CASSLGETDTQYF
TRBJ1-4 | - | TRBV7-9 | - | TGTGCCAGCAGCTCCGGGGTGTTGAGTGAAAAACTGTTTTTT | CASSSGVLSEKLFF
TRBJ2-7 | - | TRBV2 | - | TGTGCCAGCAGTGAATTTTATGGGGGGAGTGGAGACGAGCAGTACTTC | CASSEFYGGSGDEQYF
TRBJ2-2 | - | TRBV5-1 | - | TGCGCCAGCACCCCCTTAGCGGACTCGAACACCGGGGAGCTGTTTTTT | CASTPLADSNTGELFF
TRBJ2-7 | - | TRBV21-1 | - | TGTGCCAGCAGATGGAAGACCGGGACAGGGTCCAACGAGCAGTACTTC | CASRWKTGTGSNEQYF
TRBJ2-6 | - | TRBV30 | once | TGTGCCTGGGGTGGGATCATTGGGGCCAACGTCCTGACTTTC | CAWGGIIGANVLTF
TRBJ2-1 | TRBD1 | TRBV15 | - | TGTGCCACCAGCAACATGCGGGACAGGGTTTACAATGAGCAGTTCTTC | CATSNMRDRVYNEQFF
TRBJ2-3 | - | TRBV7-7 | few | TGTGCTAGCAGCTTAGGAAGTACTCTCACAGATACGCAGTATTTT | CASSLGSTLTDTQYF
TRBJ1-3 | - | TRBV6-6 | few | TGTGCCAGCCTCCAGGGCGGTGGAAACACCATATATTTT | CASLQGGGNTIYF
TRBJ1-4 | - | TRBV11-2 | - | TGTGCCAGCAGCTTTAGCGCAACTAATGAAAAACTGTTTTTT | CASSFSATNEKLFF
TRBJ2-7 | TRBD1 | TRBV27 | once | TGTGCCAGCAGTTTATCCGGTTTGGGGACAGGGCACTACGAGCAGTACTTC | CASSLSGLGTGHYEQYF
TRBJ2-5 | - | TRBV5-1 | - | TGCGCCAGCAGCTTGGAAGGCAATTCTGTAGAGACCCAGTACTTC | CASSLEGNSVETQYF
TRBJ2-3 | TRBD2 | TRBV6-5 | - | TGTGCCACAGCGGGTAGCGGGGCCACAGATACGCAGTATTTT | CATAGSGATDTQYF